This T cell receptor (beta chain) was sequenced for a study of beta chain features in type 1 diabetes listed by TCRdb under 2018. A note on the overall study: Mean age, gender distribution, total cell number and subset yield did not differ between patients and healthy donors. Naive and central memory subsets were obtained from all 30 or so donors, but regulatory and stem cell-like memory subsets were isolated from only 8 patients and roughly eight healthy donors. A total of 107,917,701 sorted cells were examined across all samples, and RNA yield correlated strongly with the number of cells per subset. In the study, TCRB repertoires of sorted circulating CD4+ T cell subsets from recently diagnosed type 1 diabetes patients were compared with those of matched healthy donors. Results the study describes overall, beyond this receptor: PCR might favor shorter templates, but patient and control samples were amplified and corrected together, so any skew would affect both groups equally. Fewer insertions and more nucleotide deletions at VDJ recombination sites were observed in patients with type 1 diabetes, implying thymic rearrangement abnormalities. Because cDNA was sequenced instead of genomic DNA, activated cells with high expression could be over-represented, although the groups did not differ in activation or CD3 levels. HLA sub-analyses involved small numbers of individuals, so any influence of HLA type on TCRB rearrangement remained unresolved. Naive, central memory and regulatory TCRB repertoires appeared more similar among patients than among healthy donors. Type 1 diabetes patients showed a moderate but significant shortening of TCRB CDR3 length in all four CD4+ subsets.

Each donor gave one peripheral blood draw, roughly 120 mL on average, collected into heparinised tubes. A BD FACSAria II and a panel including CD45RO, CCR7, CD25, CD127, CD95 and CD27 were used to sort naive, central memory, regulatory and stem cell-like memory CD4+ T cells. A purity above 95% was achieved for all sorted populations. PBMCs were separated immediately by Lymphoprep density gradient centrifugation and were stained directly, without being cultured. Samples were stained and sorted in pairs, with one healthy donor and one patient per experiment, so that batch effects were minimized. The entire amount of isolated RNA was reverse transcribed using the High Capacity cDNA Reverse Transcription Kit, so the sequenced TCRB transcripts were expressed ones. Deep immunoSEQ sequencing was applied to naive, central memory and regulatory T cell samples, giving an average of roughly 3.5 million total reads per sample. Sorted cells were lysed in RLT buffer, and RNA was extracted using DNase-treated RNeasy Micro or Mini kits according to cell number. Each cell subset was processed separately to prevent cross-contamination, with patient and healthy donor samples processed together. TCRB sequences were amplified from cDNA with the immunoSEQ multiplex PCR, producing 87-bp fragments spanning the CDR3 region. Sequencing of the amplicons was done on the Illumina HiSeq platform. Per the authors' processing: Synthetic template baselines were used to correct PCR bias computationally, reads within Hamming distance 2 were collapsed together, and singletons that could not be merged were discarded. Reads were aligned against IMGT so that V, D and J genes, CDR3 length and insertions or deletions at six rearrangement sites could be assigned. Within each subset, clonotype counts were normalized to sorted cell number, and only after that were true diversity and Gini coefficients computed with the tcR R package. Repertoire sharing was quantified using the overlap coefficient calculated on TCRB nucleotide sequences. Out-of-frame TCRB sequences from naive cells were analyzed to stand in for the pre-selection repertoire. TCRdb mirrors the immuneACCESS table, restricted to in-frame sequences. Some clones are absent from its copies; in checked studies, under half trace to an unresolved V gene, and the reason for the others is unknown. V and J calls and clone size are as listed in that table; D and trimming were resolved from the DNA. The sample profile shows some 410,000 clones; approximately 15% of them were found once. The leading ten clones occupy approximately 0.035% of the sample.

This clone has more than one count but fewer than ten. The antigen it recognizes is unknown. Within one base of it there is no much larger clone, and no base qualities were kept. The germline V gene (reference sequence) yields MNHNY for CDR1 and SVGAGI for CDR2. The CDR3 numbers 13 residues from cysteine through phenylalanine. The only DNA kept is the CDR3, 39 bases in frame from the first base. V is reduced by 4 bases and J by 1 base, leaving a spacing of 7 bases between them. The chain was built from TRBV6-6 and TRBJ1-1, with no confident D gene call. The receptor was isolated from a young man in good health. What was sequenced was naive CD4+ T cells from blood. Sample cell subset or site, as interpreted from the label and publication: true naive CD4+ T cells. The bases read TGTGCCAGCAGTTTACCCACGAACACTGAAGCTTTCTTT. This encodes CASSLPTNTEAFF.